This TCR beta chain stems from a study of T-cell reconstitution after alpha-beta-depleted transplantation in children. During its preparation, the TCRbeta library received unique molecular identifiers. TCRdb processed the PCR reads anew with MiXCR; each CDR3 protein has one entry. The profile shows roughly 120,000 distinct CDR3 sequences, under 30% of them singletons. On this clonotype itself: Its cognate antigen is unknown.

The V gene lost 0 bases and the J gene lost 1 base, with 9 bases spanning the gap. In germline, CDR1 is DFQATT, CDR2 SNEGSKA (reference sequence). The CDR3 loop spans 14 amino acids. Findings of the study overall: Expanded graft clones, several hundred of them, were reportedly the source of alpha-beta T cells about two months after transplant. Most T-cell counts and diversity one year after the transplant came from T cells that were newly produced.

The receptor's source is a male patient between 2 and 9 years old who had a stem cell transplant for chronic granulomatous disease, so the T cells may come from the graft donor. The material was PBMCs, mostly from graft donor cells, obtained 180 days after TCRalphabeta/CD19-depleted stem cell transplant. The V call is TRBV20-1, the J call TRBJ1-1; D not resolved. The CDR3 sequence is CSARDMRGNTEAFF. The CDR3 region has the DNA TGCAGTGCTAGAGATATGAGAGGGAACACTGAAGCTTTCTTT.